A single sample gave rise to the 19 T cell receptor beta chains below, sequenced in a study of technical replicates of blood from a few donors (dated by TCRdb to 2016 to 2017). The library was made by the immunoSEQ multiplex PCR assay. TCRdb took this table from immuneACCESS and kept in-frame rearrangements with V and J called. Such tables lack part of the clones; where checked against another copy, unresolved V genes explain under half of the gap, and the rest is unexplained. This sample lists roughly 100,000 clones; approximately 95% were detected once. 0.36% of the sample is taken by the ten largest. The sample consisted of T cells isolated from PBMCs. The receptors originated from a human donor in good health.

CDR3 in DNA: TGTGCCAGCAGCTCGACCGGGACAGGGATAGTAGATACGCAGTATTTT. The encoded protein is CASSSTGTGIVDTQYF. The chain is built from TRBV13 and TRBJ2-3, with 9 bases matching TRBD1. The trim removed 4 bases at V and 5 bases at J, leaving 10 bases unmatched. This CDR3 has 16 amino acids. Germline V lookup: CDR1 PRHDT, CDR2 FYEKMQ (reference sequence). Combining the CDR3 with reference TRBV13 and TRBJ2-3 gives the whole variable domain AAGVIQSPRHLIKEKRETATLKCYPIPRHDTVYWYQQGPGQDPQFLISFYEKMQSDKGSIPDRFSAQQFSDYHSELNMSSLELGDSALYFCASSSTGTGIVDTQYFGPGTRLTVL.

V usage is TRBV10-3 and J usage is TRBJ2-1, with TRBD1 identical over 9 bases. With V trimmed by 3 bases and J by 6 bases, 9 bases remained unmatched. This CDR3 is built from 16 residues. CDR1 is ENHRY, CDR2 SYGVKD, per germline. The CDR3 sequence: CAISDMDRGNSNEQFF. The CDR3 DNA sequence: TGTGCCATCAGTGATATGGACAGGGGAAACTCCAATGAGCAGTTCTTC.

J is TRBJ2-3 and V is TRBV6-1, with 9 bases matching TRBD2. The CDR3 runs to 17 residues. Germline trimming cut 0 bases from V and 4 bases from J; bases unmatched to any gene: 8. Germline V gene lookup returns CDR1 MNHNS and CDR2 SASEGT. The CDR3 is CASSEALGSGSADTQYF. The CDR3 nucleotides are TGTGCCAGCAGTGAAGCGCTAGGTAGCGGGAGTGCAGATACGCAGTATTTT.

V and J are TRBV7-9 and TRBJ2-3, with D uncertain. The CDR3 is made up of 11 amino acids. Germline CDR1 is SEHNR and CDR2 is FQNEAQ (reference sequence). V lost 6 bases and J 6 bases, leaving 7 bases between the germline ends. This CDR3 reads CASSSLDTQYF. CDR3 sequence (DNA): TGTGCCAGCAGTTCCCTTGATACGCAGTATTTT. Variable domain in full (rest from reference TRBV7-9 and TRBJ2-3): DTGVSQNPRHKITKRGQNVTFRCDPISEHNRLYWYRQTLGQGPEFLTYFQNEAQLEKSRLLSDRFSAERPKGSFSTLEIQRTEQGDSAMYLCASSSLDTQYFGPGTRLTVL.

V usage is TRBV9 and J usage is TRBJ2-7, with D possibly being TRBD2 (5 bases). Germline CDR1 SGDLS, CDR2 YYNGEE. V lost 4 bases and J lost 0, with 11 bases in between. This CDR3 region has 14 residues. The CDR3 spells CASSISSSSYEQYF. The DNA of the CDR3 is TGTGCCAGCAGCATTTCTAGCAGCTCCTACGAGCAGTACTTC.

V gene TRBV28 combines with J gene TRBJ2-7; 8 bases align to TRBD1. CDR1 is MDHEN, CDR2 SYDVKM, per germline. V lost 1 base, J lost 4 bases, and 6 bases stayed unmatched. The CDR3 covers 15 residues. The CDR3 sequence is CASSLLRTGIYEQYF. The CDR3 nucleotides are TGTGCCAGCAGTTTATTACGGACAGGGATATACGAGCAGTACTTC.

The genes are TRBV25-1 and TRBJ2-1, with D possibly being TRBD2 (5 bases). The germline V gene has CDR1 MGHDK and CDR2 SYGVNS. The CDR3 runs 15 residues. Trimming stripped 7 bases from V and 0 bases from J, with 13 bases between. The CDR3 protein is CASKAEGGSYNEQFF. As DNA, the CDR3 is TGTGCCAGCAAGGCGGAAGGAGGCTCCTACAATGAGCAGTTCTTC.

This rearrangement joins TRBV21-1 to TRBJ2-7; the table's D call of TRBD2 was not tested on the DNA. TRBV21-1 is tagged as a pseudogene. The CDR3 is 17 amino acids. CDR3 sequence reads: CASSKIRRVWYTYEQYF. In DNA form, the CDR3 reads TGTGCCAGCAGCAAAATCCGTCGGGTCTGGTACACCTACGAGCAGTACTTC.

The chain recombines TRBV7-6 with TRBJ2-7; 9 bases map to TRBD2. Germline V gene lookup returns CDR1 SGHVS and CDR2 FNYEAQ. This CDR3 is 14 amino acids long. V dropped 4 bases and J dropped 6; count of bases not matched to a gene: 7. DNA of the CDR3: TGTGCCAGCAGCTCCCTAGCGGGACAAAGCGAGCAGTACTTC. It encodes CASSSLAGQSEQYF.

V and J are TRBV27 and TRBJ1-1; D gene unclear. The germline V gene has CDR1 MNHEY and CDR2 SMNVEV (reference sequence). V dropped 2 bases and J dropped 8 bases, with 12 bases sitting between them. This CDR3 contains 13 residues. The CDR3 region is CASSLTPGREAFF. The CDR3 region has the DNA TGTGCCAGCAGTTTAACCCCCGGCAGGGAAGCTTTCTTT.

CDR3 sequence (DNA): TGTGCCAGCAGCGCTTCAATAGCGGGGAGCTCCTACGAGCAGTACTTC. Protein sequence: CASSASIAGSSYEQYF. This rearrangement joins TRBV9 to TRBJ2-7; 8 positions agree with TRBD2. The J segment lost 0 bases and the V segment lost 3 bases, leaving 8 bases of the junction unmatched. The CDR3 sequence is 16 residues long. Germline loops: CDR1 SGDLS, CDR2 YYNGEE. Based on the CDR3 plus reference TRBV9 and TRBJ2-7, the full variable domain is DSGVTQTPKHLITATGQRVTLRCSPRSGDLSVYWYQQSLDQGLQFLIQYYNGEERAKGNILERFSAQQFPDLHSELNLSSLELGDSALYFCASSASIAGSSYEQYFGPGTRLTVT.

This chain connects TRBV19 to TRBJ2-7; 8 bases are shared with TRBD1. J was trimmed by 1 base and V by 5 bases; bases with no gene match: 4. This CDR3 has 14 residues. Germline CDR1 is LNHDA and CDR2 is SQIVND (reference sequence). CDR3 bases: TGTGCCAGTAGTGGCCGGACAGGGTCCTACGAGCAGTACTTC. Translated: CASSGRTGSYEQYF. Together with reference TRBV19 and TRBJ2-7, the CDR3 gives the full variable domain: DGGITQSPKYLFRKEGQNVTLSCEQNLNHDAMYWYRQDPGQGLRLIYYSQIVNDFQKGDIAEGYSVSREKKESFPLTVTSAQKNPTAFYLCASSGRTGSYEQYFGPGTRLTVT.

This chain joins TRBV28 and TRBJ1-5; 8 positions agree with TRBD1. This CDR3 region has 18 residues. Per germline, CDR1 MDHEN and CDR2 SYDVKM. The V gene end was trimmed by 2 bases and the J gene end by 7 bases; junction bases not matched to a gene: 16. CDR3 protein: CASSLLAPVDRGKQPQHF. The CDR3 DNA is TGTGCCAGCAGTTTACTCGCTCCCGTAGACAGGGGAAAGCAGCCCCAGCATTTT.

The rearrangement uses TRBV13 and TRBJ1-1; unclear D gene. The V and J ends lost 7 bases and 2 bases respectively, with 14 bases between them. The CDR3 covers 14 residues. Germline V lookup: CDR1 PRHDT, CDR2 FYEKMQ (reference sequence). The CDR3 coding sequence is TGTGCCAGCAATACCTACAGCTATAACACTGAAGCTTTCTTT. This encodes CASNTYSYNTEAFF.

The rearrangement links TRBV27 to TRBJ2-7, with 10 bases identical to TRBD2. Trimming at V came to 1 base and at J to 1 base, leaving 7 bases not matched to a gene. The CDR3 sequence is 17 residues long. In germline, CDR1 is MNHEY, CDR2 SMNVEV (reference sequence). The CDR3 DNA reads as TGTGCCAGCAGTTTATATGGAGGACTAGCGGAATCCTACGAGCAGTACTTC. Encoded protein: CASSLYGGLAESYEQYF.

J is TRBJ2-1 and V is TRBV11-2, with 9 nucleotides matching TRBD2. The CDR3 contains 13 residues. Germline CDR1 is SGHAT and CDR2 is FQNNGV. J was trimmed by 9 bases and V by 7 bases; bases with no gene match: 7. Here the CDR3 DNA reads TGTGCCAGCACCCTAACGACTAGCGGTGAGCAGTTCTTC. The encoded protein is CASTLTTSGEQFF.

This clone was counted a few times. This chain's CDR3 is CASRYTGGKAFF. Here the CDR3 DNA reads TGTGCCAGCAGGTATACAGGGGGAAAAGCTTTCTTT. J is TRBJ1-1 and V is TRBV5-4; the match to TRBD1 covers 8 bases. This CDR3 has 12 residues. Germline V gene sequence: CDR1 SGHNT, CDR2 YYREEE (reference sequence). V shed 5 bases and J 9 bases; nucleotides not matched to a gene: 6.

This clone was detected once. This sequence joins TRBV9 and TRBJ2-6, with TRBD1 matching over 9 bases. Trimming cost V 6 bases and J 1 base; bases outside gene matches: 5. Germline V gene sequence: CDR1 SGDLS, CDR2 YYNGEE. The CDR3 runs 16 residues. In DNA, the CDR3 is TGTGCCAGCACCACAGGGGGCACATCTGGGGCCAACGTCCTGACTTTC. As protein: CASTTGGTSGANVLTF.

The chain recombines TRBV6-5 with TRBJ2-7; TRBD1 is a possible D gene (6 bases). The CDR3 length is 15 residues. V lost 0 bases, J lost 4 bases, and 13 bases lay in between. The germline V gene encodes CDR1 MNHEY and CDR2 SVGAGI. CDR3 DNA sequence: TGTGCCAGCAGTTACTCGATCAGGACAGAATACGAGCAGTACTTC. Translation: CASSYSIRTEYEQYF.